These 3 T cell receptor beta chains originate from one sample sequenced in a study of cytomegalovirus exposure and HLA in healthy donors. The primer mix had 60 Vbeta and 13 Jbeta primers. TCRdb keeps only in-frame clones here, not all; method: immunoSEQ multiplex PCR. Seen here are about 140,000 clones, roughly 75% observed once, and the top ten hold roughly 2%. Sequenced input: PBMCs. The source is a man aged 25 to 40 in good health and CMV-seronegative.

The gene calls are TRBV4-1 and TRBJ2-2; 11 nucleotides agree with TRBD2. The CDR3 spans 16 residues. Germline CDR1 is MGHRA and CDR2 is YSYEKL. The trim removed 2 bases at V and 6 bases at J, leaving 5 bases unmatched. The CDR3 DNA is TGCGCCAGCAGCCAACGAGATAGCGGGGGGGCCGGGGAGCTGTTTTTT. It is translated as CASSQRDSGGAGELFF.

V gene TRBV28 combines with J gene TRBJ2-1; TRBD1 matches at 8 bases. Germline CDR1 reads MDHEN; CDR2 reads SYDVKM. V lost 3 bases, J lost 6 bases, and 7 bases stayed unmatched. This CDR3 comprises 15 residues. CDR3 sequence (DNA): TGTGCCAGCAGTTTGTTGCAGGGGGCTAGCAATGAGCAGTTCTTC. Protein product: CASSLLQGASNEQFF.

The CDR3 region has the DNA TGCGCCAGCAGCCATCCCACGGAGGGACCCCACAATGAGCAGTTCTTC. It encodes CASSHPTEGPHNEQFF. V is TRBV4-1 and J is TRBJ2-1; TRBD2 might be the D (6 bases). Germline V lookup: CDR1 MGHRA, CDR2 YSYEKL. V lost 3 bases to trimming and J lost 5 bases, with 17 bases between them. CDR3 length: 16 residues.